This TCR beta chain originates from a study of shared clonotypes between healthy human individuals. Overall study results and limits: It was the non-shared clonotypes that had lower generation probabilities than clonotypes shared by all four donors.

Profiled with immunoSEQ multiplex PCR; TCRdb holds only in-frame clones, not every one. The sample holds a few million clones, about 92% seen once. This CDR3 spans 12 amino acids. Germline V gene sequence: CDR1 SGHTA, CDR2 FQGNSA. V lost 5 bases and J 7 bases, leaving 8 bases between the germline ends. Concerning this clone: The target antigen is unknown.

The material sequenced was naive CD4+ T cells sorted from blood. Stated subset: CD45RA+ positively selected. The chain couples TRBV7-2 to TRBJ2-2; D gene ambiguous. The source of this sequence is a man younger than 35 in good health. CDR3 amino acids: CASSQVSGELFF. CDR3 sequence (DNA): TGTGCCAGCAGCCAAGTAAGCGGGGAGCTGTTTTTT.